The clone carrying this TCR beta chain was seen ten or more times. This CDR3 region has 18 residues. Germline loops: CDR1 DFQATT, CDR2 SNEGSKA (reference sequence). Trimming removed 2 bases from V and 9 bases from J; junction bases left unmatched: 19. The source of the sample is a study of metastatic and nonmetastatic thyroid tumors. TCRdb re-analyzed the PCR reads through MiXCR. The sample contains around 40,000 clones, roughly 12% of which appear only once. Prior to thyroid surgery, none of the patients had received any treatment. The specimen sequenced was blood. The V and J genes are TRBV20-1 and TRBJ2-1; TRBD2 aligns across 10 bases. The clonotype comes from a female donor with papillary thyroid cancer or a benign thyroid nodule (not recorded which). Some clones in this sample may be carry-over from other donors' samples. The CDR3 coding sequence is TGCAGTGCTAGAAGAACCCCCATAGCGGGAGGAACCCGGGGTGAGCAGTTCTTC. Its translation is CSARRTPIAGGTRGEQFF.